These 20 T cell receptor beta chains share one sample of origin, sequenced in a study of liver allograft versus peripheral blood T cells. On the study more broadly: Comparisons were made between T cell receptor repertoires found in transplanted livers and those circulating in recipients' peripheral blood.

MiXCR, run by TCRdb on the reads, gives a single entry per CDR3 protein. The repertoire holds about 9,200 distinct CDR3 sequences, roughly 27% seen once, with 7.5% to 9% in the top ten. The receptors originated from a human patient who had a liver transplant. The T cells may partly be graft donor cells.

This clonotype qualifies as medium-sized. V is TRBV28 and J is TRBJ1-5, with 9 bases fitting TRBD1. Germline V CDR1 and CDR2: MDHEN, SYDVKM. V shed 7 bases, J shed 5 bases, and the junction held 9 bases outside the gene matches. The CDR3 contains 15 residues. In DNA form, the CDR3 reads TGTGCCAGCACCAAGGGACAGGGCTTCTATCAGCCCCAGCATTTT. Translating gives CASTKGQGFYQPQHF.

The chain links TRBV20-1 to TRBJ1-4; a possible D gene is TRBD1 (5 bases). Germline CDR1 DFQATT, CDR2 SNEGSKA (reference sequence). Trimming removed 4 bases from V and 3 bases from J, with 9 bases in between. The length of the CDR3 is 13 residues. The CDR3 DNA reads TGCAGTGCTACCGGGGCGGCTAATGAAAAACTGTTTTTT. It is translated as CSATGAANEKLFF.

By share, this clonotype ranks as medium-sized. The chain links TRBV15 to TRBJ2-1; 7 bases fit TRBD1. The germline CDR1 and CDR2 sequences are LNHNV and YYDKDF (reference sequence). The junction had 3 bases not matched to a gene; V was cut back by 3 bases and J by 4 bases. The CDR3 consists of 14 residues. CDR3 DNA: TGTGCCACCAGCAGCGGACAGGTATACAATGAGCAGTTCTTC. Amino acids: CATSSGQVYNEQFF.

This chain links TRBV6-2 or TRBV6-3 with TRBJ2-5; TRBD1 aligns across 8 bases. The length of the CDR3 is 15 residues. The J segment lost 4 bases and the V segment lost 7 bases, leaving 11 bases of the junction unmatched. CDR1 and CDR2 from the germline V gene are MNHEY and SVGEGT. CDR3 coding DNA: TGTGCCAGCACCCAACTGGGCCAGGGGGCAGAGACCCAGTACTTC. Protein sequence: CASTQLGQGAETQYF.

The V and J genes are TRBV10-3 and TRBJ2-7, with 7 bases lining up with TRBD2. The CDR3 has 14 amino acids. V was pared by 2 bases and J by 3 bases, with 4 bases of the junction left unmatched. CDR1 ENHRY and CDR2 SYGVKD come from the germline V gene. In DNA form, the CDR3 reads TGTGCCATCAGTGAGATCCTAGCGGACTACGAGCAGTACTTC. Its protein is CAISEILADYEQYF.

The rearrangement joins TRBV3-1 to TRBJ1-6; 10 bases match TRBD1. CDR3 length: 17 amino acids. V lost 5 bases and J lost 11; bases outside the gene matches: 15. CDR1 and CDR2 from the germline V gene are LGHDT and YNNKEL (reference sequence). Here the CDR3 reads CASSLGQGGENSTPLHF. CDR3 in DNA: TGTGCCAGCAGCTTAGGACAGGGGGGGGAAAATTCGACACCCCTCCACTTT. Variable domain in full (rest from reference TRBV3-1 and TRBJ1-6): DTAVSQTPKYLVTQMGNDKSIKCEQNLGHDTMYWYKQDSKKFLKIMFSYNNKELIINETVPNRFSPKSPDKAHLNLHINSLELGDSAVYFCASSLGQGGENSTPLHFGNGTRLTVT.

By share, this clonotype counts as medium-sized. The chain couples TRBV29-1 to TRBJ1-2, with D possibly TRBD1 on 5 matching bases. The V gene's germline CDR1 is SQVTM and CDR2 ANQGSEA. The CDR3 has 14 amino acids. The V end was cut by 0 bases, the J end by 7 bases, with 15 bases between. The CDR3: CSVEDGGGRVGYTF. CDR3 bases: TGCAGCGTTGAAGATGGGGGAGGCCGGGTTGGCTACACCTTC.

This clonotype counts as medium-sized. This rearrangement joins TRBV6-1 to TRBJ2-3, with D tentatively TRBD1 or TRBD2 (6 bases each). CDR1 and CDR2 (germline): MNHNS, SASEGT. The CDR3 is 15 residues long. Trimming left V 7 bases short and J 3 bases short, with 17 bases between. The CDR3 sequence is CASIFGGRGTDTQYF. DNA for the CDR3: TGTGCCAGCATTTTCGGGGGAAGGGGGACAGATACGCAGTATTTT.

This clonotype ranks as medium-sized (0.01 to 0.1%). The chain couples TRBV6-5 to TRBJ2-7; D remains ambiguous. Germline V gene sequence: CDR1 MNHEY, CDR2 SVGAGI. V lost 7 bases and J 2 bases, leaving 18 bases between the germline ends. CDR3 size: 15 residues. DNA for the CDR3: TGTGCCAGCAAGAACCAGGACGGATCGGCCTACGAGCAGTACTTC. Translation gives CASKNQDGSAYEQYF.

By proportion, this clonotype is medium-sized. The chain combines TRBV5-4 with TRBJ1-4, with D tentatively TRBD1 (5 bases). Trimming took 0 bases from V and 0 from J, leaving 12 bases between them. Germline V lookup: CDR1 SGHNT, CDR2 YYREEE (reference sequence). The CDR3 is 17 residues long. The CDR3, as DNA: TGTGCCAGCAGCTTGGGGGGGACCGGAGCAACTAATGAAAAACTGTTTTTT. It translates to CASSLGGTGATNEKLFF.

V is TRBV7-9 and J is TRBJ1-1, with TRBD1 matching 9 bases. V dropped 4 bases and J dropped 4; count of bases not matched to a gene: 4. The CDR3 has 14 amino acids. Germline V gene lookup returns CDR1 SEHNR and CDR2 FQNEAQ (reference sequence). The CDR3: CASSSRQGVTEAFF. CDR3 nucleotides: TGTGCCAGCAGCTCTCGACAGGGGGTCACTGAAGCTTTCTTT.

This clonotype is categorized as medium-sized. V usage is TRBV28 and J usage is TRBJ2-3, with D perhaps TRBD1 (6 bases). Germline CDR1 reads MDHEN; CDR2 reads SYDVKM. This CDR3 region has 13 residues. The V gene lost 6 bases and the J gene lost 4 bases, with 11 bases spanning the gap. CDR3 nucleotides: TGTGCCAGCAGGTTACAGGGTTCAGATACGCAGTATTTT. It yields the protein CASRLQGSDTQYF.

Worth noting for this clonotype: Relative to the germline gene, one junction end is altered; a read error may explain this. The chain is built from TRBV7-9 and TRBJ2-7; D unclear. Germline loops: CDR1 SEHNR, CDR2 FQNEAQ (reference sequence). CDR3 length: 11 residues. The CDR3 sequence is CASSARYGQYF. In DNA form, the CDR3 reads TGTGCCAGCAGCGCCAGGTACGGGCAGTACTTC.

Notes on this clonotype: This sequence may be a read error, since a much larger clone differs from it by one base. No conserved phenylalanine or tryptophan is present at the end of the CDR3, so a read error is the likely explanation. The chain has TRBV18 and TRBJ1-1, with 9 bases aligning to TRBD1. V shed 4 bases and J 3 bases; nucleotides not matched to a gene: 3. Germline lookup yields CDR1 KGHSH and CDR2 LQKENI. CDR3 length equals 14 residues. In DNA, the CDR3 is TGTGCCAGCTCACTGGGACAGGGAGACACTGAAGCTTTCCTT. It encodes CASSLGQGDTEAFL.

The chain carries TRBV7-3 and TRBJ1-1; D not certain. Germline assignment: CDR1 SGHTA and CDR2 FQGTGA. The V end lost 6 bases, the J end lost 0 bases, and 8 bases lay between the germline ends. The CDR3 length is 13 residues. In nucleotides, the CDR3 is TGTGCCAGCAGATACACAGTGAACACTGAAGCTTTCTTT. Protein product: CASRYTVNTEAFF.

Judged by abundance, this clonotype is medium-sized. This rearrangement joins TRBV19 to TRBJ2-2, with D possibly TRBD1 on 5 matching bases. In germline, CDR1 is LNHDA, CDR2 SQIVND (reference sequence). The V end lost 7 bases, the J end lost 2 bases, and 17 bases lay between the germline ends. This CDR3 region has 16 residues. This chain's CDR3 is CASTNQPQGNTGELFF. In DNA, the CDR3 is TGTGCCAGTACCAACCAGCCCCAGGGCAACACCGGGGAGCTGTTTTTT.

Sample share makes this clonotype medium-sized. This chain connects TRBV30 to TRBJ1-1; unclear D gene. The V end lost 4 bases, the J end lost 1 base, and 10 bases lay between the germline ends. Germline assignment: CDR1 GTSNPN and CDR2 SVGIG (reference sequence). CDR3 size: 13 residues. The CDR3 coding sequence is TGTGCCTGGACAGGAGTATGGAACACTGAAGCTTTCTTT. It yields the protein CAWTGVWNTEAFF.

This clonotype has a handful of counts. The chain uses TRBV12-3 or TRBV12-4 and TRBJ1-5; D is ambiguous. This CDR3 is 17 amino acids long. V shed 8 bases and J shed 4 bases, with 24 bases lying between them. In nucleotides, the CDR3 is TGTGCCAGCGCGACTTATAAACCGGGAACCGATAATCAGCCCCAGCATTTT. Encoded protein: CASATYKPGTDNQPQHF.

This clonotype was seen a handful of times. This chain connects TRBV7-2 to TRBJ2-3; 9 nucleotides align to TRBD2. Germline loops: CDR1 SGHTA, CDR2 FQGNSA. The CDR3 length is 17 residues. With 6 bases clipped from V and 5 bases from J, the junction kept 15 bases outside the gene matches. The CDR3 loop is CASSPPGASGTGDTQYF. The CDR3 DNA is TGTGCCAGCAGTCCACCTGGGGCTAGCGGGACGGGAGATACGCAGTATTTT.

This clonotype was detected only a few times. The rearrangement joins TRBV18 to TRBJ1-1; 10 nucleotides match TRBD1. The CDR3 runs to 15 residues. The V segment lost 3 bases and the J segment 3 bases; nucleotides outside the gene matches: 4. Germline V lookup: CDR1 KGHSH, CDR2 LQKENI. In nucleotides, the CDR3 is TGTGCCAGCTCACCTCAGACAGGGGGCTACACTGAAGCTTTCTTT. Its protein product is CASSPQTGGYTEAFF.